The 24 T cell receptor beta chains listed next were all sequenced from one sample in a study of blood T cell repertoires in COVID-19. Sequencing used immunoSEQ multiplex PCR; TCRdb keeps in-frame clones, though not all of them. The repertoire includes 450,000 to 500,000 clones, 70% to 90% of them detected once, and 3% to 4% sits in the top ten. The sequenced material came from peripheral blood. The receptors come from a human donor in a cohort sampled during active COVID-19.

V usage is TRBV7-2 and J usage is TRBJ2-1, with D possibly being TRBD2 (5 bases). The CDR3 is made up of 11 amino acids. Trimming took off 5 bases at V and 14 bases at J, with 13 bases between the two ends. Germline V gives CDR1 SGHTA, CDR2 FQGNSA. The CDR3 loop is CASSRGRAKFF. The CDR3 bases are TGTGCCAGCAGCCGTGGGCGGGCGAAGTTCTTC.

Concerning this clone itself: One end of the junction is discordant with germline, which a read error may explain. Other DNA sequences in this specimen translate into the identical CDR3. J is TRBJ2-7 and V is TRBV7-9; 11 bases map to TRBD2. The germline CDR1 and CDR2 sequences are SEHNR and FQNEAQ (reference sequence). CDR3 length: 14 amino acids. The DNA of the CDR3 is TGTGCCAGCAGTTTAGCGGGAGGGTCTTACGAGCAGTACTTC. Amino acids: CASSLAGGSYEQYF.

V is TRBV5-1 and J is TRBJ2-3; 10 bases align to TRBD2. This CDR3 comprises 16 residues. After removal of 0 bases from V and 1 base from J, the junction contained 2 bases not matched to a gene. Germline V gives CDR1 SGHRS, CDR2 YFSETQ. CDR3 in amino acids: CASSLVTSGGTDTQYF. The CDR3, as DNA: TGCGCCAGCAGCTTGGTTACTAGCGGGGGCACAGATACGCAGTATTTT.

This chain joins TRBV5-1 and TRBJ2-1, with no clear D. In germline, CDR1 is SGHRS, CDR2 YFSETQ. Trimming left V 1 base short and J 5 bases short, with 7 bases between. The CDR3 runs to 13 residues. CDR3 sequence reads: CASSLLRNNEQFF. CDR3 coding DNA: TGCGCCAGCAGCTTGTTGCGGAACAATGAGCAGTTCTTC.

This clone has only one observation. This chain connects TRBV27 to TRBJ1-2; perhaps TRBD1 as D (5 bases). The CDR3 totals 15 residues. Trimming left V 8 bases short and J 1 base short, with 17 bases between. Germline V gene sequence: CDR1 MNHEY, CDR2 SMNVEV (reference sequence). CDR3 amino acids: CASSNPGRGNYGYTF. The CDR3 DNA reads TGTGCCAGCTCTAACCCAGGGAGGGGTAACTATGGCTACACCTTC.

V gene TRBV11-3 combines with J gene TRBJ2-1; 8 bases align to TRBD2. The ends lost 1 base at V and 10 bases at J; junction bases unmatched: 6. The CDR3 covers 14 residues. Germline-derived CDR1 and CDR2 are SGHNT and YENEEA. The CDR3 DNA reads as TGTGCCAGCAGCTTAGGCGGGACTAGAGGGGAGCAGTTCTTC. Translation gives CASSLGGTRGEQFF.

The rearrangement joins TRBV13 to TRBJ1-1; D may be TRBD1 (6 bases). Germline V lookup: CDR1 PRHDT, CDR2 FYEKMQ (reference sequence). V dropped 5 bases and J dropped 0 bases, with 10 bases sitting between them. CDR3 size: 14 residues. CDR3 coding DNA: TGTGCCAGCAGCCGCGGACAGTTGAACACTGAAGCTTTCTTT. Protein product: CASSRGQLNTEAFF.

J is TRBJ1-1 and V is TRBV30; unclear D gene. This CDR3 is built from 14 residues. Per the germline V gene, CDR1 is GTSNPN and CDR2 is SVGIG (reference sequence). The V gene lost 0 bases and the J gene lost 6 bases, with 14 bases spanning the gap. CDR3 coding DNA: TGTGCCTGGAGTGTAAATTTTTTTCGGGCTGAAGCTTTCTTT. This translates into CAWSVNFFRAEAFF.

The chain has TRBV4-1 and TRBJ2-1; 12 bases agree with TRBD2. There are 15 residues in the CDR3. Germline V gives CDR1 MGHRA, CDR2 YSYEKL. With V trimmed by 4 bases and J by 9 bases, 7 bases remained unmatched. In nucleotides, the CDR3 is TGCGCCAGCAGCCCGACTAGCGGGAGAGGGGGTGAGCAGTTCTTC. This encodes CASSPTSGRGGEQFF.

V is TRBV7-9 and J is TRBJ2-3; D is ambiguous. Trimming stripped 1 base from V and 3 bases from J, with 11 bases between. The CDR3 runs 15 residues. Germline V gene data show CDR1 as SEHNR and CDR2 as FQNEAQ (reference sequence). CDR3 region: CASSLGPHGTDTQYF. CDR3 bases: TGTGCCAGCAGCTTAGGACCACACGGGACAGATACGCAGTATTTT.

The chain uses TRBV30 and TRBJ1-4, with 10 nucleotides matching TRBD1. V was pared by 5 bases and J by 5 bases, with 5 bases of the junction left unmatched. Germline values: CDR1 GTSNPN, CDR2 SVGIG (reference sequence). This CDR3 has 14 residues. The CDR3 loop is CAWDRGLGNEKLFF. The CDR3 DNA reads TGTGCCTGGGACAGGGGGCTAGGAAATGAAAAACTGTTTTTT.

The chain recombines TRBV7-9 with TRBJ1-4; no definite D call. The V end lost 11 bases, the J end lost 0 bases, and 10 bases lay between the germline ends. The length of the CDR3 is 13 residues. Looked up from germline, CDR1 is SEHNR and CDR2 is FQNEAQ (reference sequence). CDR3 nucleotide sequence: TGTGCCCTATTCGGAGCAACTAATGAAAAACTGTTTTTT. Its translation is CALFGATNEKLFF.

This rearrangement joins TRBV5-1 to TRBJ2-3; 8 bases line up with TRBD2. In germline, CDR1 is SGHRS, CDR2 YFSETQ. Trimming removed 4 bases from V and 2 bases from J; junction bases left unmatched: 9. The length of the CDR3 is 16 residues. The CDR3 is CASSPGLERNTDTQYF. For the CDR3, the DNA is TGCGCCAGCAGCCCGGGACTAGAGCGGAACACAGATACGCAGTATTTT.

Only a few counts were recorded for this clone. The rearrangement links TRBV7-2 to TRBJ1-5; weak D call: TRBD1 (6 bases). The length of the CDR3 is 15 residues. Trimming stripped 5 bases from V and 2 bases from J, with 13 bases between. Germline V gene data show CDR1 as SGHTA and CDR2 as FQGNSA. Here the CDR3 DNA reads TGTGCCAGCAGCCCCCGAGGGGGTCGCAATCAGCCCCAGCATTTT. Protein sequence: CASSPRGGRNQPQHF.

The J gene is TRBJ1-1, the V gene TRBV29-1, with TRBD1 matching 9 bases. The germline V gene encodes CDR1 SQVTM and CDR2 ANQGSEA. J gave up 3 bases and V 7 bases, and 12 bases lay outside the gene matches. This CDR3 spans 15 amino acids. CDR3 in DNA: TGCAGCGCCTACAGGGGGACAGGGCTCGACACTGAAGCTTTCTTT. It yields the protein CSAYRGTGLDTEAFF. Complete variable domain (other parts from reference TRBV29-1 and TRBJ1-1): SAVISQKPSRDICQRGTSLTIQCQVDSQVTMMFWYRQQPGQSLTLIATANQGSEATYESGFVIDKFPISRPNLTFSTLTVSNMSPEDSSIYLCSAYRGTGLDTEAFFGQGTRLTVV.

A remark on this clone: Other DNA sequences from this sample encode an identical CDR3 as well. The chain has TRBV5-1 and TRBJ2-3; 15 bases are shared with TRBD2. The V and J ends lost 4 bases and 0 bases, in that order; junction bases with no gene match: 3. This CDR3 region has 17 residues. Per germline, CDR1 SGHRS and CDR2 YFSETQ. The DNA of the CDR3 is TGCGCCAGCAGCCTGGGACTAGCGGGAGGCAGCACAGATACGCAGTATTTT. Translated, it gives CASSLGLAGGSTDTQYF.

The chain has TRBV5-1 and TRBJ2-7, with 10 bases that match TRBD1. This CDR3 comprises 14 residues. CDR1 and CDR2 from the germline V gene are SGHRS and YFSETQ. V shed 4 bases, J shed 3 bases, and the junction held 4 bases outside the gene matches. The CDR3 spells CASSHGTGDYEQYF. The CDR3 bases are TGCGCCAGCAGCCACGGGACAGGGGACTACGAGCAGTACTTC.

This chain links TRBV19 with TRBJ1-1; no firm D call. Germline CDR1 LNHDA, CDR2 SQIVND (reference sequence). With 4 bases removed from V and 2 bases from J, the gap between germline ends came to 8 bases. This CDR3 region has 13 residues. The CDR3 reads CASSKEENTEAFF. Here the CDR3 DNA reads TGTGCCAGTAGTAAGGAGGAAAACACTGAAGCTTTCTTT.

This chain uses TRBV18 with TRBJ2-1; possible D gene TRBD1, 6 bases. The length of the CDR3 is 17 residues. V was shortened by 4 bases and J by 0 bases, with 16 bases between the two germline ends. The germline V gene encodes CDR1 KGHSH and CDR2 LQKENI. The CDR3 loop reads CASSRGQAQSSYNEQFF. The CDR3, as DNA: TGTGCCAGCTCACGGGGACAAGCGCAGAGCTCCTACAATGAGCAGTTCTTC.

This chain joins TRBV30 and TRBJ2-5, with no clear D. The CDR3 loop spans 13 amino acids. Germline V gene lookup returns CDR1 GTSNPN and CDR2 SVGIG (reference sequence). The V end lost 0 bases, the J end lost 2 bases, and 7 bases lay between the germline ends. CDR3 amino acids: CAWSVTSQETQYF. CDR3 nucleotides: TGTGCCTGGAGTGTCACTTCTCAAGAGACCCAGTACTTC. Supplemented by reference TRBV30 and TRBJ2-5, the full variable domain reads SQTIHQWPATLVQPVGSPLSLECTVEGTSNPNLYWYRQAAGRGLQLLFYSVGIGQISSEVPQNLSASRPQDRQFILSSKKLLLSDSGFYLCAWSVTSQETQYFGPGTRLLVL.

The CDR3 DNA sequence: TGTGCCAGTAGTCCTCTTAACAGGGGATCCACTGAAGCTTTCTTT. Residues: CASSPLNRGSTEAFF. V usage is TRBV19 and J usage is TRBJ1-1; 7 bases line up with TRBD1. CDR1 is LNHDA, CDR2 SQIVND, per germline (reference sequence). Germline trimming cut 5 bases from V and 4 bases from J; bases unmatched to any gene: 10. This CDR3 spans 15 amino acids.

The chain uses TRBV19 and TRBJ1-1; weak D call: TRBD1 (6 bases). The germline V gene encodes CDR1 LNHDA and CDR2 SQIVND (reference sequence). The V end lost 5 bases, the J end lost 4 bases, and 14 bases lay between the germline ends. This CDR3 comprises 14 residues. CDR3 loop: CASSANRGGTEAFF. The CDR3, as DNA: TGTGCCAGTAGTGCCAACCGAGGGGGCACTGAAGCTTTCTTT. The full variable domain, its missing parts supplied by reference TRBV19 and TRBJ1-1, is DGGITQSPKYLFRKEGQNVTLSCEQNLNHDAMYWYRQDPGQGLRLIYYSQIVNDFQKGDIAEGYSVSREKKESFPLTVTSAQKNPTAFYLCASSANRGGTEAFFGQGTRLTVV.

V usage is TRBV19 and J usage is TRBJ2-1, with 10 bases fitting TRBD2. Germline V gives CDR1 LNHDA, CDR2 SQIVND (reference sequence). V lost 3 bases, J lost 10 bases, and 6 bases stayed unmatched. This CDR3 contains 14 residues. CDR3 nucleotides: TGTGCCAGTAGTATGCGAGCGGGAGGGAGCGAGCAGTTCTTC. This codes for CASSMRAGGSEQFF.

The chain combines TRBV12-3 or TRBV12-4 with TRBJ1-1; no clear D. The V and J ends lost 3 bases and 1 base respectively, with 6 bases between them. The CDR3 runs to 13 residues. The CDR3 loop reads CASSLTTNTEAFF. CDR3 nucleotides: TGTGCCAGCAGTTTGACTACGAACACTGAAGCTTTCTTT.